The entry that follows covers one TCR beta chain sequence. Its antigen is not identified. This sample stems from a study of CXCR3-negative and CXCR3-positive naive CD8 T cells. The study's findings and limits: Memory cells diverged, while naive CXCR3-positive and CXCR3-negative cells had similar TRBV-TRBJ usage. Both naive subsets had comparably high diversity; memory CD8+ cells much lower. Hydrophobicity was higher for TRB CDR3s found in CXCR3-positive naive cells than in CXCR3-negative naive cells. The level of CXCR3 expression partially decreased after cryopreservation; the majority of assays used fresh PBMCs.

Germline-derived CDR1 and CDR2 are SGHRS and YFSETQ. This CDR3 spans 14 amino acids. UMI labels and 5' RACE were used to prepare the TRB cDNA libraries. TCRdb re-called the 5' RACE reads, yielding one record per CDR3 amino acid sequence without DNA. This sample carries about 110,000 distinct CDR3 sequences, with more than 0.3% going to the ten biggest clones. The clonotype originates from a human donor in good health. Some clones in this sample may be carry-over from other donors' samples. Material: naive CXCR3+ CD8+ T cells from blood. Subset meaning: CD45RO-CCR7+CD27+CD95- naive CD8+ T cells expressing CXCR3 (TNR3+). The chain couples TRBV5-1 to TRBJ1-1. CDR3 in amino acids: CASSLDGLNTEAFF. The whole variable domain, remainder taken from reference TRBV5-1 and TRBJ1-1, is KAGVTQTPRYLIKTRGQQVTLSCSPISGHRSVSWYQQTPGQGLQFLFEYFSETQRNKGNFPGRFSGRQFSNSRSEMNVSTLELGDSALYLCASSLDGLNTEAFFGQGTRLTVV.